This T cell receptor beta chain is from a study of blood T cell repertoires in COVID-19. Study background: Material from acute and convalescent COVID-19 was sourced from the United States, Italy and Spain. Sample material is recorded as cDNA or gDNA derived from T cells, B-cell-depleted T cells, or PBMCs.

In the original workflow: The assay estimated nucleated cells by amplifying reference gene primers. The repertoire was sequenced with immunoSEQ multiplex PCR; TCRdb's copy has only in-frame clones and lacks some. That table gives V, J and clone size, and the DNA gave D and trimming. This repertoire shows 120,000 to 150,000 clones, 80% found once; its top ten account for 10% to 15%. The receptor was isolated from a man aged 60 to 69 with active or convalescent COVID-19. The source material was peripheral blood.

The CDR3 loop reads CASSIGLADGNEQFF. The CDR3 DNA is TGTGCCAGTAGTATCGGCCTAGCCGACGGAAATGAGCAGTTCTTC. V is TRBV19 and J is TRBJ2-1, with a tentative D call TRBD2 (5 bases). V lost 3 bases to trimming and J lost 7 bases, with 16 bases between them. Germline V lookup: CDR1 LNHDA, CDR2 SQIVND (reference sequence). The CDR3 runs 15 residues. Full variable domain (remainder filled in from reference TRBV19 and TRBJ2-1): DGGITQSPKYLFRKEGQNVTLSCEQNLNHDAMYWYRQDPGQGLRLIYYSQIVNDFQKGDIAEGYSVSREKKESFPLTVTSAQKNPTAFYLCASSIGLADGNEQFFGPGTRLTVL.